This is a list of T cell receptor beta chains from one sample in a study of T cell repertoires in cytomegalovirus infection. TCRdb processed the reads anew with MiXCR; each CDR3 protein has one entry. Of about 920,000 distinct CDR3 sequences detected, about 33% appear once; the ten largest clones hold roughly an eighth. Which antigens these TCRs recognize remains unknown. The sample was cultured CD8+ T cells from PBMCs, taken from culture after CMV antigen stimulation. The receptors shown here come from a human donor in good health (CMV status not recorded). Some clones in this sample may be carry-over from other donors' samples. Each CDR3 is given with its conserved first and last residue. A D gene is named only where the DNA matches it firmly. Some rows mark clone size as missing; the rest say once, few, many or name a class of expanded clone.

>TRBJ2-7|TRBV6-6|-|many
CASSYRPAPISSYEQYF
TGTGCCAGCAGTTACAGGCCAGCTCCAATAAGCTCCTACGAGCAGTACTTC
>TRBJ2-2|TRBV7-6|-|-
CASSLFSTTGELFF
TGTGCCAGCAGCTTATTCTCGACCACCGGGGAGCTGTTTTTT
>TRBJ1-6|TRBV9|-|many
CASSEGGGYNSPLHF
TGTGCCAGCAGCGAGGGGGGGGGGTATAATTCACCCCTCCACTTT
>TRBJ1-2|TRBV20-1|-|few
CSAGDGPLGYGYTF
TGCAGTGCTGGAGACGGCCCCTTGGGCTATGGCTACACCTTC
>TRBJ1-2|TRBV6-2/TRBV6-3|-|few
CASRHRTVYGYTF
TGTGCCAGCAGACATAGGACAGTCTATGGCTACACCTTC
>TRBJ1-1|TRBV27|TRBD1|few
CASSTYQGTVTEAFF
TGTGCCAGCAGCACGTACCAAGGGACAGTCACTGAAGCTTTCTTT
>TRBJ2-1|TRBV19|TRBD1|-
CASSGAGTGLYNEQFF
TGTGCCAGTAGTGGGGCCGGGACAGGACTTTACAATGAGCAGTTCTTC
>TRBJ2-1|TRBV6-6|TRBD2|few
CASSYGLAGGPGEQFF
TGTGCCAGCAGTTACGGACTAGCGGGGGGGCCGGGTGAGCAGTTCTTC
>TRBJ1-1|TRBV27|TRBD1|few
CASSFIPDRATEAFF
TGTGCCAGCAGTTTTATTCCCGACAGGGCCACTGAAGCTTTCTTT
>TRBJ1-2|TRBV27|TRBD1|few
CASSLSDTQGFYGYTF
TGTGCCAGCAGTTTATCGGACACACAGGGGTTCTATGGCTACACCTTC
>TRBJ1-5|TRBV20-1|TRBD1|-
CSAPFGTASNQPQHF
TGCAGTGCCCCATTCGGGACAGCAAGCAATCAGCCCCAGCATTTT
>TRBJ1-6|TRBV15|TRBD1|-
CATSIRGLNSPLHF
TGTGCCACCAGCATCAGGGGGCTCAATTCACCCCTCCACTTT
>TRBJ1-1|TRBV7-9|-|few
CASRASPGNTEAFF
TGTGCCAGCAGAGCCTCCCCAGGTAACACTGAAGCTTTCTTT
>TRBJ1-4|TRBV12-3/TRBV12-4|-|-
CASSTAMKKLFF
TGTGCCTCCTCGACAGCTATGAAAAAACTGTTTTTT
>TRBJ2-6|TRBV2|-|-
CASSEPSSGANVLTF
TGTGCCAGCAGTGAACCGAGCTCTGGGGCCAACGTCCTGACTTTC
>TRBJ2-2|TRBV28|TRBD1|-
CASSDRDRDPGVLFF
TGTGCCAGCAGCGACCGGGACAGAGACCCCGGGGTGCTGTTTTTT
>TRBJ2-2|TRBV7-6|-|many
CASSRRTPNTGELFF
TGTGCCAGCAGCCGACGGACCCCGAACACCGGGGAGCTGTTTTTT
>TRBJ2-2|TRBV27|-|-
CASRGDYWVNGATGELFF
TGTGCCAGCAGGGGTGACTATTGGGTAAACGGGGCGACCGGGGAGCTGTTTTTT
>TRBJ2-3|TRBV14|TRBD2|few
CASSQDRLAEYYTDTQYF
TGTGCCAGCAGCCAAGATCGACTAGCGGAGTACTACACAGATACGCAGTATTTT
>TRBJ1-3|TRBV7-6|-|-
CATPPQGIISSGNTIYF
TGTGCCACCCCCCCGCAGGGCATTATATCCTCTGGAAACACCATATATTTT
>TRBJ1-2|TRBV12-3/TRBV12-4|-|few
CASSRGGSVYGYTF
TGTGCCAGCAGCCGGGGGGGGTCGGTCTATGGCTACACCTTC
>TRBJ2-1|TRBV7-9|-|few
CASSESWGDNEQFF
TGTGCCAGCAGCGAATCGTGGGGAGACAATGAGCAGTTCTTC
>TRBJ2-7|TRBV7-9|TRBD2|few
CASSFPGGGIEQYF
TGTGCCAGCAGCTTCCCGGGAGGAGGGATCGAGCAGTACTTC
>TRBJ1-1|TRBV20-1|-|many
CSARSRYTEAFF
TGCAGTGCTAGATCGCGTTACACTGAAGCTTTCTTT
>TRBJ1-2|TRBV20-1|-|-
CSASPKGYAFGYTF
TGCAGTGCTAGCCCCAAGGGGTACGCCTTTGGCTACACCTTC
>TRBJ2-2|TRBV3-1|-|-
CASSHPSEYGGELFF
TGTGCCAGCAGCCACCCCTCCGAGTACGGCGGGGAGCTGTTTTTT
>TRBJ2-3|TRBV12-3/TRBV12-4|TRBD1|-
CASSIRQGAWDTQYF
TGTGCCAGCAGTATCAGACAGGGGGCATGGGATACGCAGTATTTT
>TRBJ1-1|TRBV20-1|-|few
CSARDNREDPEAFF
TGCAGTGCTAGAGATAACAGGGAAGATCCTGAAGCTTTCTTT
>TRBJ1-5|TRBV2|-|-
CASSARSSGAGLFSNQPQHF
TGTGCCAGCAGCGCCAGATCTTCCGGGGCGGGACTATTTAGCAATCAGCCCCAGCATTTT
>TRBJ2-6|TRBV7-4|-|many
CASSSGVPGANVLTF
TGTGCCAGCAGCTCCGGAGTACCTGGGGCCAACGTCCTGACTTTC
>TRBJ2-6|TRBV12-3/TRBV12-4|TRBD2|-
CASSFSLAGAGGANVLTF
TGTGCCAGCAGTTTCTCGCTAGCGGGGGCCGGTGGGGCCAACGTCCTGACTTTC